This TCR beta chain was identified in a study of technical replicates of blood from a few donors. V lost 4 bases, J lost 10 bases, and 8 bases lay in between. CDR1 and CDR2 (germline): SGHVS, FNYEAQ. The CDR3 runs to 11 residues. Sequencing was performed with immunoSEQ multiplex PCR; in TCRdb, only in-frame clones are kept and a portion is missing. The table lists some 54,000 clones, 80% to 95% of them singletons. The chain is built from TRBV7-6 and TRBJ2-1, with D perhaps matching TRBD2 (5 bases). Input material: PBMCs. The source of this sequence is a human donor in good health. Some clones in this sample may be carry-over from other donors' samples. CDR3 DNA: TGTGCCAGCAGCTGGGGAGTGGAGCAGTTCTTC. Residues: CASSWGVEQFF.